This T cell receptor beta chain was found in a study of CD8+CD57+ T cells in acquired aplastic anemia. In the study overall: Isolated CD4+ and CD8+ cells, once sorted, yielded DNA averaging 3.2 ug. Study results and limitations: Patients and controls shared twenty-nine CD8+ CDR3 sequences. Patient and control CD8+ Simpson's diversity was not significantly different.

This CDR3 is 14 amino acids long. Trimming removed 4 bases from V and 1 base from J; junction bases left unmatched: 4. The V gene's germline CDR1 is LNHDA and CDR2 SQIVND (reference sequence). About this clonotype: Its antigen is undetermined.

Profiling that covered TCR beta VDJ and CDR3 relied on genomic DNA as its template. From the reads, TCRdb called clonotypes with MiXCR, one entry per CDR3 protein. The table includes some 190,000 distinct CDR3 sequences, 50% to 55% detected once. The receptor was isolated from a human donor in good health, serving as a control. Specimen: sorted CD4+, CD8+, or CD8+CD57+ T cells (not recorded which) from PBMCs. The chain joins TRBV19 to TRBJ2-7; 7 bases match TRBD1. The CDR3 DNA follows: TGTGCCAGTAGTAGCACGACAGGGTCCTACGAGCAGTACTTC. It is translated as CASSSTTGSYEQYF.